This T cell receptor (beta chain) comes out of a study of cytomegalovirus exposure and HLA in healthy donors. In the PCR, 60 Vbeta and 13 Jbeta primers were used. Profiling relied on immunoSEQ multiplex PCR, and the TCRdb table lists in-frame clones only, not all of them. The sample carries 120,000 to 150,000 clones, roughly 76% recorded once. The sample consisted of PBMCs. The source is a woman in her thirties in good health and CMV-seronegative.

Here the CDR3 DNA reads TGTGCCAGCAGCTCTCCGGGACAGGGTAACACTGAAGCTTTCTTT. It is translated as CASSSPGQGNTEAFF. V usage is TRBV11-1 and J usage is TRBJ1-1, with 9 bases matching TRBD1. V dropped 4 bases and J dropped 2; count of bases not matched to a gene: 5. There are 15 residues in the CDR3. Germline CDR1 is SGHAT and CDR2 is FQDESV (reference sequence).